This TCR beta chain was found in a study of cytomegalovirus exposure and HLA in healthy donors. General study findings and limits: In all likelihood, a cluster of highly shared sequence variants was a sequencing artifact. With further analysis later on, most CMV-associated TCR beta chains appeared HLA-restricted. In a later analysis, at a false discovery rate of 0.05, fewer than 20,000 TCR beta sequences matched HLA alleles.

The J segment lost 5 bases and the V segment lost 8 bases, leaving 12 bases of the junction unmatched. CDR3 size: 15 residues. Germline-derived CDR1 and CDR2 are KGHSH and LQKENI. 13 Jbeta primers and 60 Vbeta primers were used for the PCR. Repertoires were generated with immunoSEQ multiplex PCR, while TCRdb's copy carries only in-frame clones and drops some. The sample has tens of thousands of clones, just under 80% seen once. This clone came up once. Its antigen is still unknown. The receptor comes from a woman aged 40 to 50 in good health and CMV-seronegative. The chain joins TRBV18 to TRBJ2-1; the match to TRBD2 covers 7 bases. The sequencing input was PBMCs. The CDR3 DNA reads TGTGCCAGCCTACAATCTGGCGGGGGACACAATGAGCAGTTCTTC. Amino acid sequence: CASLQSGGGHNEQFF. The full variable domain, in which reference TRBV18 and TRBJ2-1 provide the parts outside the CDR3, is NAGVMQNPRHLVRRRGQEARLRCSPMKGHSHVYWYRQLPEEGLKFMVYLQKENIIDESGMPKERFSAEFPKEGPSILRIQQVVRGDSAAYFCASLQSGGGHNEQFFGPGTRLTVL.